Following are 26 T cell receptor beta chains from one sample sequenced in a study of cytomegalovirus exposure and HLA in healthy donors. Use of 60 Vbeta and 13 Jbeta primers characterized the PCR. The assay was immunoSEQ multiplex PCR, and TCRdb's table has in-frame clones only and misses some. The sample consists of about 130,000 clones, around 73% of them appearing once. The source material was PBMCs. Source of these receptors: a human donor in good health.

Details on this clone: An end of the junction does not agree with germline; a read error may underlie this. The genes are TRBV7-9 and TRBJ1-2, with TRBD1 as a possible D gene (5 bases). The germline V gene encodes CDR1 SEHNR and CDR2 FQNEAQ (reference sequence). This CDR3 comprises 15 residues. CDR3 coding DNA: TGTTCCAGCAGCCGGGGGTGGAGAGCTAACTATGGCTACACCTTC. Amino acid sequence: CSSSRGWRANYGYTF.

The rearrangement links TRBV18 to TRBJ1-5; tentatively, D is TRBD1 (5 bases). CDR1 KGHSH and CDR2 LQKENI come from the germline V gene. The V and J ends lost 3 bases and 6 bases respectively, with 15 bases between them. The CDR3 totals 15 residues. The CDR3 is CASSPGQGDSQPQHF. The CDR3, as DNA: TGTGCCAGCTCACCGGGGCAGGGTGATTCTCAGCCCCAGCATTTT.

The chain links TRBV30 to TRBJ2-3; a weak D match, TRBD1 (7 bases). Trimming cost V 3 bases and J 5 bases, with 18 bases left between them. The germline V gene encodes CDR1 GTSNPN and CDR2 SVGIG (reference sequence). The CDR3 is 15 residues long. CDR3 protein: CAWSGGTAMGDTQYF. The DNA of the CDR3 is TGTGCCTGGAGCGGCGGGACAGCGATGGGAGATACGCAGTATTTT.

The genes are TRBV7-3 and TRBJ2-1; 8 bases align to TRBD1. The V gene's germline CDR1 is SGHTA and CDR2 FQGTGA. The CDR3 runs to 14 residues. J was trimmed by 9 bases and V by 5 bases; bases with no gene match: 9. This CDR3 is CASSPRAGGGEQFF. The CDR3 DNA sequence: TGTGCCAGCAGCCCAAGGGCAGGGGGCGGTGAGCAGTTCTTC. Supplemented by reference TRBV7-3 and TRBJ2-1, the full variable domain reads GAGVSQTPSNKVTEKGKYVELRCDPISGHTALYWYRQSLGQGPEFLIYFQGTGAADDSGLPNDRFFAVRPEGSVSTLKIQRTERGDSAVYLCASSPRAGGGEQFFGPGTRLTVL.

This chain uses TRBV28 with TRBJ1-1, with 7 bases matching TRBD1. This CDR3 region has 15 residues. The ends lost 4 bases at V and 4 bases at J; junction bases unmatched: 9. Per germline, CDR1 MDHEN and CDR2 SYDVKM. This CDR3 is CASSSPTGWATEAFF. The CDR3 region has the DNA TGTGCCAGCAGTTCCCCGACAGGGTGGGCCACTGAAGCTTTCTTT.

The chain recombines TRBV18 with TRBJ1-2; TRBD1 is a possible D gene (6 bases). The germline gives CDR1 KGHSH, CDR2 LQKENI. The CDR3 sequence is 15 residues long. V shed 2 bases and J shed 4 bases, with 14 bases lying between them. The chain's CDR3 is CASSPSLDRTYGYTF. As DNA, the CDR3 is TGTGCCAGCTCACCATCCCTCGACAGGACCTATGGCTACACCTTC.

As DNA, the CDR3 is TGTGCCAGCAGGTCCCCGGGGGTGTGGGAGCAGTTCTTC. Translated, it gives CASRSPGVWEQFF. J is TRBJ2-1 and V is TRBV2; D possibly corresponds to TRBD2 (6 bases). The CDR3 length is 13 residues. V was pared by 6 bases and J by 10 bases, with 16 bases between. The germline gives CDR1 SNHLY, CDR2 FYNNEI.

The chain recombines TRBV5-4 with TRBJ1-1; TRBD1 might be the D (5 bases). The CDR3 is 13 residues long. Trimming removed 1 base at V and 7 bases at J, with 11 bases between. CDR1 and CDR2 (germline): SGHNT, YYREEE (reference sequence). Here the CDR3 reads CASSLPRDSEAFF. The CDR3 DNA sequence: TGTGCCAGCAGCTTGCCCAGGGATAGTGAAGCTTTCTTT.

This clone was detected once. The J gene is TRBJ2-1, the V gene TRBV9; D possibly corresponds to TRBD2 (6 bases). The CDR3 spans 16 residues. The V end lost 5 bases, the J end lost 6 bases, and 21 bases lay between the germline ends. From germline, CDR1 is SGDLS and CDR2 YYNGEE. The CDR3 coding sequence is TGTGCCAGCAGTCTCTTGGGGGACTCATACACCAATGAGCAGTTCTTC. Translation gives CASSLLGDSYTNEQFF.

This chain links TRBV7-6 with TRBJ1-4; 7 nucleotides match TRBD1. Germline CDR1 is SGHVS and CDR2 is FNYEAQ. The CDR3 totals 17 residues. The V gene end was trimmed by 5 bases and the J gene end by 0 bases; junction bases not matched to a gene: 9. The CDR3 DNA sequence: TGTGCCAGCAGCGGCGGGGCTCAGGGGGCAACTAATGAAAAACTGTTTTTT. Translation: CASSGGAQGATNEKLFF.

This clone has a handful of counts. The chain has TRBV5-1 and TRBJ2-7, with 13 nucleotides matching TRBD2. The ends lost 4 bases at V and 2 bases at J; junction bases unmatched: 3. The CDR3 sequence is 15 residues long. In germline, CDR1 is SGHRS, CDR2 YFSETQ. This CDR3 is CASSIGLAGAYEQYF. As DNA, the CDR3 is TGCGCCAGCAGCATAGGACTAGCGGGGGCCTACGAGCAGTACTTC.

V is TRBV10-3 and J is TRBJ1-3; D call uncertain. This CDR3 is built from 13 residues. Germline CDR1 reads ENHRY; CDR2 reads SYGVKD. The V and J ends lost 0 bases and 9 bases respectively, with 9 bases between them. CDR3 sequence: CAISESNRGTIYF. The CDR3 nucleotides read TGTGCCATCAGTGAGTCGAATCGGGGCACCATATATTTT.

V usage is TRBV7-2 and J usage is TRBJ2-5; 7 nucleotides line up with TRBD2. The CDR3 covers 18 residues. Trimming took 8 bases from V and 0 from J; bases not matched to a gene: 18. Germline V lookup: CDR1 SGHTA, CDR2 FQGNSA. Here the CDR3 DNA reads TGTGCCAGCGGCCTCCTCCCCGCGGGTCTAGCGGACCAAGAGACCCAGTACTTC. It codes for CASGLLPAGLADQETQYF.

The chain joins TRBV19 to TRBJ1-1; TRBD1 aligns across 8 bases. Germline V lookup: CDR1 LNHDA, CDR2 SQIVND (reference sequence). V trimming: 9 bases; J trimming: 2 bases; junction bases outside the gene matches: 5. The CDR3 runs to 13 residues. This CDR3 is CASRDRTNTEAFF. CDR3 coding DNA: TGTGCCAGCCGGGACAGGACCAACACTGAAGCTTTCTTT.

The V call is TRBV5-4, the J call TRBJ2-2, with 7 bases lining up with TRBD2. The CDR3 has 15 residues. Germline CDR1 reads SGHNT; CDR2 reads YYREEE (reference sequence). V was pared by 0 bases and J by 5 bases, with 4 bases of the junction left unmatched. CDR3 loop: CASSLGGRGTGELFF. In DNA, the CDR3 is TGTGCCAGCAGCTTGGGGGGGAGGGGAACCGGGGAGCTGTTTTTT. Together with reference TRBV5-4 and TRBJ2-2, the CDR3 gives the full variable domain: ETGVTQSPTHLIKTRGQQVTLRCSSQSGHNTVSWYQQALGQGPQFIFQYYREEENGRGNFPPRFSGLQFPNYSSELNVNALELDDSALYLCASSLGGRGTGELFFGEGSRLTVL.

This clone showed up just once. The chain links TRBV6-1 to TRBJ2-5; the match to TRBD2 covers 8 bases. Looked up from germline, CDR1 is MNHNS and CDR2 is SASEGT. The CDR3 loop spans 14 amino acids. The trim removed 6 bases at V and 1 base at J, leaving 4 bases unmatched. As DNA, the CDR3 is TGTGCCAGCAGCACCGCGGGGGGCCAAGAGACCCAGTACTTC. This gives the protein CASSTAGGQETQYF.

This clone was counted between two and nine times. The rearrangement links TRBV2 to TRBJ2-1; 16 nucleotides line up with TRBD2. The CDR3 has 15 residues. V gave up 7 bases and J gave up 12 bases; unmatched junction bases: 9. Germline V gives CDR1 SNHLY, CDR2 FYNNEI. The CDR3 here is CASTPGLAGGVGQFF. The CDR3 region has the DNA TGTGCCAGCACCCCGGGACTAGCGGGGGGGGTGGGGCAGTTCTTC.

This chain connects TRBV9 to TRBJ2-1; D not certain. Germline loops: CDR1 SGDLS, CDR2 YYNGEE. V was clipped by 0 bases and J by 6 bases, with 16 bases between them. The CDR3 covers 16 residues. The CDR3 is CASSVVAPGRVNEQFF. CDR3 in DNA: TGTGCCAGCAGCGTAGTGGCTCCGGGTCGGGTCAATGAGCAGTTCTTC.

The chain links TRBV6-6 to TRBJ2-7; tentatively, D is TRBD1 (6 bases). V lost 0 bases, J lost 3 bases, and 12 bases lay in between. CDR1 MNHNY and CDR2 SVGAGI come from the germline V gene (reference sequence). The CDR3 length is 15 residues. This chain's CDR3 is CASSYSTGSSYEQYF. The DNA of the CDR3 is TGTGCCAGCAGTTACTCGACAGGATCTAGCTACGAGCAGTACTTC.

This clone has only a few counts. The V and J genes are TRBV7-2 and TRBJ1-2, with 12 bases aligning to TRBD1. V dropped 5 bases and J dropped 6; count of bases not matched to a gene: 13. The CDR3 has 17 amino acids. Per germline, CDR1 SGHTA and CDR2 FQGNSA. CDR3 sequence (DNA): TGTGCCAGCAGCCAAGGGGGACAGGGGGCGATGGCCAATGGCTACACCTTC. The encoded protein is CASSQGGQGAMANGYTF.

This chain joins TRBV4-3 and TRBJ1-2; D unclear. Germline lookup yields CDR1 LGHNA and CDR2 YSLEER. Trimming took off 0 bases at V and 4 bases at J, with 18 bases between the two ends. The CDR3 is 17 residues long. As DNA, the CDR3 is TGCGCCAGCAGCCAAGATTCGGGAAGGGTTGGAGTCTATGGCTACACCTTC. As protein: CASSQDSGRVGVYGYTF.

This rearrangement joins TRBV5-6 to TRBJ2-1; 7 bases line up with TRBD2. Germline V gene data show CDR1 as SGHDT and CDR2 as YYEEEE. CDR3 length: 14 residues. Trimming removed 0 bases from V and 5 bases from J; junction bases left unmatched: 2. In DNA form, the CDR3 reads TGTGCCAGCAGCTTGGTAGGGACTAACAATGAGCAGTTCTTC. It yields the protein CASSLVGTNNEQFF.

CDR3: CASSAGQATYEQYF. Here the CDR3 DNA reads TGTGCCAGCAGCGCGGGACAGGCGACCTACGAGCAGTACTTC. The rearrangement uses TRBV7-9 and TRBJ2-7; TRBD1 matches at 8 bases. The CDR3 is made up of 14 amino acids. Germline V gene lookup returns CDR1 SEHNR and CDR2 FQNEAQ (reference sequence). V lost 5 bases, J lost 2 bases, and 5 bases stayed unmatched.

This chain links TRBV5-6 with TRBJ1-6; D gene unclear. V was cut by 0 bases and J by 10 bases, with 17 bases left in between. The CDR3 is 16 residues long. The germline V gene encodes CDR1 SGHDT and CDR2 YYEEEE. This chain's CDR3 is CASSLANGGASSPLHF. CDR3 DNA: TGTGCCAGCAGCTTGGCCAATGGCGGCGCGAGCTCACCCCTCCACTTT. The variable domain in full, completed from reference TRBV5-6 and TRBJ1-6, reads DAGVTQSPTHLIKTRGQQVTLRCSPKSGHDTVSWYQQALGQGPQFIFQYYEEEERQRGNFPDRFSGHQFPNYSSELNVNALLLGDSALYLCASSLANGGASSPLHFGNGTRLTVT.

The chain employs TRBV30 and TRBJ2-1; 9 nucleotides match TRBD1. Germline V gives CDR1 GTSNPN, CDR2 SVGIG (reference sequence). There are 14 residues in the CDR3. J lost 6 bases, V lost 6 bases, and 9 bases had no gene match. CDR3 coding DNA: TGTGCCTGTCCCGGACAGGGACAGGGCAATGAGCAGTTCTTC. This translates into CACPGQGQGNEQFF.

In DNA form, the CDR3 reads TGTGCCAGCAGTGCCCACCCTGCGGGAGGGACCTACGAGCAGTACTTC. Amino acid sequence: CASSAHPAGGTYEQYF. The chain employs TRBV2 and TRBJ2-7; 9 bases map to TRBD2. CDR1 and CDR2 (germline): SNHLY, FYNNEI. The V and J ends lost 4 bases and 2 bases, in that order; junction bases with no gene match: 9. The CDR3 sequence is 16 residues long. Variable domain in full (rest from reference TRBV2 and TRBJ2-7): EPEVTQTPSHQVTQMGQEVILRCVPISNHLYFYWYRQILGQKVEFLVSFYNNEISEKSEIFDDQFSVERPDGSNFTLKIRSTKLEDSAMYFCASSAHPAGGTYEQYFGPGTRLTVT.